Below are 24 T cell receptor beta chains sequenced from a single sample in a study of CD8+ T cells in alopecia areata. The sorting of pooled cutaneous lymph node cells relied on CD4, CD8alpha, NKG2D, NKG2ACE and other markers. cDNA serving as the sequencing template came from extracted, reverse transcribed RNA. The protocol was immunoSEQ multiplex PCR, while the TCRdb copy is restricted to in-frame clones and leaves out a portion. The sample includes 290,000 or so clones, none of them occurring once. The specimen was CD4+ T cells sorted from a lymph node. The origin of the receptors is a C3H/HeJ mouse with alopecia areata. This mouse strain has H2-k as its MHC haplotype.

This clone has more than one count but fewer than ten. Genes and germline come from the mouse. The read ends 3 residues early relative to the CDR3; the germline J gene fills the gap. The V gene is TRBV26, the J gene TRBJ1-6; D perhaps matches TRBD1 (6 bases). TRBJ1-6 has ORF status, its function being uncertain. CDR1 is KGHPV, CDR2 FQNQEV, per germline (reference sequence). The CDR3 has 13 residues. The CDR3 is CVEGQRDNSPLYF. CDR3 bases read: TGTGTCGAAGGACAGAGGGATAATTCGCCC.

For this clone: Mouse gene names and germline throughout. The CDR3 is cut off 4 residues early in the read; its end comes from the germline J gene. The J gene is TRBJ2-1, the V gene TRBV13-1, with TRBD2 matching 8 bases. V shed 2 bases, J shed 3 bases, and the junction held 10 bases outside the gene matches. This CDR3 region has 17 residues. Germline CDR1 NSHNY, CDR2 SYGAGN. The CDR3 sequence: CASSDPPPGGRYAEQFF. The sequenced CDR3 bases are TGTGCCAGCAGTGACCCTCCTCCGGGGGGGCGCTATGCT.

The sample holds many counts of this clone. Each gene name is a mouse one. The read halts 4 residues ahead of the CDR3 end, with the missing end drawn from the germline J gene. The chain joins TRBV13-1 to TRBJ2-5, with a tentative D call TRBD2 (6 bases). Germline assignment: CDR1 NSHNY and CDR2 SYGAGN. Trimming shortened V by 0 bases and J by 1 base, and 6 bases separated the two germline ends. CDR3 size: 14 residues. The CDR3 sequence: CASSDVGDQDTQYF. The CDR3 DNA, read in part, is TGTGCCAGCAGTGATGTGGGGGACCAAGAC.

Of note for this clone: The gene names here belong to mouse. The read falls 4 residues short of the CDR3 end, and the missing part is taken from the germline J gene. The V call is TRBV19, the J call TRBJ1-2, with 9 bases aligning to TRBD1. The CDR3 has 16 residues. Germline V gene data show CDR1 as FNHDT and CDR2 as SITEND (reference sequence). The CDR3 loop is CASNTSPGQGRSDYTF. The sequenced CDR3 bases are TGTGCCAGCAACACATCTCCGGGACAGGGTCGATCC.

This clone appeared many times. Mouse germline and gene names are used. With the read ending 4 residues before the CDR3 end, the germline J gene is used to fill in that end. J is TRBJ2-7 and V is TRBV17; 7 nucleotides align to TRBD1. This CDR3 is built from 15 residues. Trimming cost V 0 bases and J 3 bases; bases outside gene matches: 5. The germline CDR1 and CDR2 sequences are MNHDT and YYDKIL. CDR3: CASSRESDRDYEQYF. The sequenced CDR3 bases are TGTGCTAGCAGTAGAGAGTCCGACAGGGACTAT. Full variable domain (rest looked up from reference TRBV17 and TRBJ2-7): DTTVKQNPRYKLARVGKPVNLICSQTMNHDTMYWYQKKPNQAPKLLLFYYDKILNREADTFEKFQSSRPNNSFCSLYIGSAGLEYSAMYLCASSRESDRDYEQYFGPGTRLTVL.

This clone was found a few times. The gene symbols are mouse symbols. Read sequence stops 4 residues before the CDR3 end, and the germline J gene provides the missing end. J is TRBJ2-3 and V is TRBV29; possibly TRBD1 for D (6 bases). The CDR3 runs 15 residues. The germline V gene encodes CDR1 MSHET and CDR2 SYDVDS. With 4 bases removed from V and 0 bases from J, the gap between germline ends came to 11 bases. CDR3 residues: CASSSGTTSAETLYF. Partial CDR3 DNA: TGTGCTAGCAGTTCTGGGACAACTAGTGCAGAA.

This clone was counted a few times. The genes and germline here are from mouse. The read falls 4 residues short of the CDR3 end, and the missing part is taken from the germline J gene. In the same sample, other DNA sequences code for this CDR3. The chain has TRBV13-3 and TRBJ2-7; D not resolved. The CDR3 has 12 amino acids. The V gene's germline CDR1 is NNHDY and CDR2 SYVADS. The CDR3 DNA, read in part, is TGTGCCAGCAGTGACAGGAAGTAT. Protein sequence: CASSDRKY. The whole CDR3 reads CASSDRKYEQYF.

This clone has more than one count but fewer than ten. The genes are named according to mouse. The sequenced CDR3 bases are TGTGCCAGCGGTGATGTGGGACAAAACACCGGG. Translating gives CASGDVGQNTG. The entire CDR3 sequence reads CASGDVGQNTGQLYF. V gene TRBV13-2 combines with J gene TRBJ2-2, with a possible D match to TRBD1 (6 bases). The observed sequence ends 4 residues before the CDR3 terminus, with the missing tail filled in from the germline J gene. CDR1 is NNHNN and CDR2 is SYGAGS in the germline V gene (reference sequence). There are 15 residues in the CDR3. V shed 0 bases and J shed 1 base, with 7 bases lying between them.

This clone turned up a few times. Mouse names are used for the genes. The CDR3 end falls 4 residues outside the read, so it is completed with the germline J gene. Other DNA sequences in the same sample also yield this CDR3. The rearrangement links TRBV19 to TRBJ2-7; 9 bases fit TRBD1. This CDR3 comprises 14 residues. V shed 1 base, J shed 3 bases, and the junction held 2 bases outside the gene matches. The germline V gene encodes CDR1 FNHDT and CDR2 SITEND (reference sequence). CDR3 protein: CASSIRGQGYEQYF. CDR3 DNA, as far as it was read: TGTGCCAGCAGTATAAGGGGACAGGGCTAT.

Regarding this clone: Genes here carry mouse names. The observed sequence ends 4 residues before the CDR3 terminus, with the missing tail filled in from the germline J gene. This same CDR3 is encoded by further DNA sequences in the sample. The rearrangement joins TRBV13-1 to TRBJ2-3; the match to TRBD2 covers 7 bases. The CDR3 consists of 14 residues. Germline CDR1 is NSHNY and CDR2 is SYGAGN. After removal of 5 bases from V and 0 bases from J, the junction contained 3 bases not matched to a gene. CDR3 in amino acids: CASRRLGSAETLYF. The CDR3 bases that were read are TGTGCCAGCAGAAGACTGGGTAGTGCAGAA.

This clone was picked up a small number of times. The gene names here belong to mouse. The CDR3 end falls 4 residues outside the read, so it is completed with the germline J gene. This chain links TRBV19 with TRBJ2-3, with TRBD1 identical over 9 bases. There are 17 residues in the CDR3. Per the germline V gene, CDR1 is FNHDT and CDR2 is SITEND (reference sequence). The ends lost 5 bases at V and 0 bases at J; junction bases unmatched: 10. The CDR3 reads CASSSGTGRPSAETLYF. CDR3 bases read: TGTGCCAGCAGCTCCGGGACAGGGCGGCCCAGTGCAGAA.

Comment on this clone: Gene names and germline refer to mouse. The read gets to within 4 residues of the CDR3 end, and the germline J gene fills in the rest. This chain connects TRBV5 to TRBJ2-7; 9 positions match TRBD2. The germline gives CDR1 LGHNA, CDR2 YNLKQL (reference sequence). The CDR3 loop spans 15 amino acids. CDR3 region: CASSPRLGGLYEQYF. The sequenced part of the CDR3 DNA is TGTGCCAGCAGCCCTCGATTGGGGGGGCTGTAT.

This clone was counted between two and nine times. Here the gene names and germline are mouse. The read is 4 residues too short to cover the CDR3 end, so that end is filled in from the germline J gene. This sample also contains other DNA sequences that code for the same CDR3. This chain joins TRBV13-3 and TRBJ2-7; a weak D match, TRBD1 (5 bases). CDR3 length: 11 residues. Germline CDR1 reads NNHDY; CDR2 reads SYVADS. The covered CDR3 bases are TGTGCCAGCAGTCGACAGTAT. Residues: CASSRQY. The CDR3 in full is CASSRQYEQYF.

This clone turned up a few times. All gene names here are mouse names. The read gets to within 4 residues of the CDR3 end, and the germline J gene fills in the rest. Within the sample, other DNA sequences also encode this same CDR3. The chain is built from TRBV31 and TRBJ2-3; the match to TRBD2 covers 9 bases. The CDR3 is 15 residues long. With V trimmed by 2 bases and J by 0 bases, 3 bases remained unmatched. CDR1 and CDR2 (germline): GKSSPN, SITVG. Incomplete CDR3 DNA: TGTGCCTGGAGTGGACTGGGGTCTAGTGCAGAA. Protein sequence: CAWSGLGSSAE. The full-length CDR3 reads as CAWSGLGSSAETLYF.

This clone showed up many times. Mouse gene names apply. The CDR3 sequence: CASSLERGQEDTQYF. CDR3 DNA (partial): TGTGCAAGCAGCTTAGAAAGGGGGCAGGAAGAC. The genes are TRBV16 and TRBJ2-5, with D possibly being TRBD1 (7 bases). The read comes to an end 4 residues before the CDR3 does, leaving the germline J gene to fill in the end. This CDR3 is 15 amino acids long. Germline CDR1 reads SGHSA; CDR2 reads FRNQAP.

A word on this clone: These gene names are mouse names. The read stops 4 residues short of the end of the CDR3; the missing end is completed from the germline J gene. The chain is built from TRBV29 and TRBJ2-4; D may be TRBD1 (5 bases). The CDR3 is 14 amino acids. V gave up 5 bases and J gave up 0 bases, with 9 bases separating them. The germline V gene has CDR1 MSHET and CDR2 SYDVDS. The CDR3 sequence is CASSPDSSQNTLYF. Incomplete CDR3 DNA: TGTGCTAGCAGTCCAGACAGTAGTCAAAAC.

This clone came up a few times. Gene and germline names: mouse. From the germline J gene comes the end of the CDR3, since the read stops 4 residues before it. This rearrangement joins TRBV19 to TRBJ2-7; 7 nucleotides align to TRBD1. Looked up from germline, CDR1 is FNHDT and CDR2 is SITEND (reference sequence). This CDR3 has 14 residues. The part of the CDR3 DNA that was read is TGTGCCAGCAGTATATGGGACAGATCATAT. It translates to CASSIWDRSY. The full CDR3 reads CASSIWDRSYEQYF.

This clone has at least ten counts. The listed genes are named as in mouse. The sequenced fragment ends 4 residues before the CDR3 boundary, so the rest is inferred from the germline J gene. Other DNA sequences of this sample code for an identical CDR3. The rearrangement links TRBV19 to TRBJ2-7; 9 bases map to TRBD2. Germline-derived CDR1 and CDR2 are FNHDT and SITEND (reference sequence). CDR3 length equals 14 residues. V shed 2 bases, J shed 3 bases, and the junction held 3 bases outside the gene matches. CDR3 amino acids: CASSIPGLGYEQYF. Partial CDR3 DNA: TGTGCCAGCAGTATCCCGGGACTGGGCTAT. The full variable domain, its missing parts supplied by reference TRBV19 and TRBJ2-7, is GGIITQTPKFLIGQEGQKLTLKCQQNFNHDTMYWYRQDSGKGLRLIYYSITENDLQKGDLSEGYDASREKKSSFSLTVTSAQKNEMAVFLCASSIPGLGYEQYFGPGTRLTVL.

As to this clone: The gene names given are mouse names. CDR3 region: CTCSAEGLPGAETLYF. Incomplete CDR3 DNA: TGCACCTGCAGTGCAGAGGGACTGCCCGGTGCAGAA. This chain links TRBV1 with TRBJ2-3, with TRBD2 identical over 7 bases. The read stops 4 residues short of the end of the CDR3; the missing end is completed from the germline J gene. Germline V gene sequence: CDR1 NSQYPW, CDR2 LRSPGD (reference sequence). The CDR3 has 16 amino acids. The V segment lost 0 bases and the J segment 1 base; nucleotides outside the gene matches: 4.

As concerns this clone: Gene names denote mouse genes. The read comes to an end 3 residues before the CDR3 does, leaving the germline J gene to fill in the end. This chain connects TRBV1 to TRBJ1-6; perhaps TRBD1 as D (5 bases). TRBJ1-6 qualifies as an ORF whose function is uncertain. Germline lookup yields CDR1 NSQYPW and CDR2 LRSPGD (reference sequence). Trimming removed 0 bases from V and 5 bases from J, with 5 bases in between. CDR3 length equals 14 residues. The CDR3 bases that were read are TGCACCTGCAGTGCAGAGGACAATAATTCGCCC. Translation: CTCSAEDNNSP. The entire CDR3 protein reads CTCSAEDNNSPLYF.

This clone occurred a few times. These gene names are mouse names. The CDR3 end is not reached by the read, which stops 4 residues before it; the germline J gene fills it in. The chain employs TRBV13-3 and TRBJ2-3; 11 nucleotides line up with TRBD1. Germline-derived CDR1 and CDR2 are NNHDY and SYVADS. J was trimmed by 3 bases and V by 5 bases; bases with no gene match: 2. The CDR3 has 14 amino acids. CDR3 sequence: CASRGQGAAETLYF. The CDR3 bases that were read are TGTGCCAGCAGAGGACAGGGGGCAGCAGAA.

This clone was recorded a few times. The genes and germline here are from mouse. The CDR3 extends 3 residues past the end of the read, so its final part is completed from the germline J gene. The chain couples TRBV13-1 to TRBJ1-6, with D maybe TRBD1 (6 bases). TRBJ1-6 is given ORF status, its function remaining uncertain. V lost 6 bases to trimming and J lost 4 bases, with 11 bases between them. The CDR3 is 14 residues long. Looked up from germline, CDR1 is NSHNY and CDR2 is SYGAGN. The part of the CDR3 DNA that was read is TGTGCCAGCAACCGGGACATATATAATTCGCCC. This sequence encodes CASNRDIYNSP. From start to end, the CDR3 is CASNRDIYNSPLYF.

As for this clone: Gene labels here are mouse ones. The read stops 4 residues short of the end of the CDR3; the missing end is completed from the germline J gene. In the same sample, other DNA sequences code for this CDR3. The chain uses TRBV13-1 and TRBJ2-7; perhaps TRBD2 as D (7 bases). CDR1 and CDR2 (germline): NSHNY, SYGAGN. This CDR3 has 14 amino acids. The CDR3 loop is CASSDAGGHYEQYF. The covered CDR3 bases are TGTGCCAGCAGTGATGCTGGGGGCCATTAT.

This clone was seen a few times. All gene names here are mouse names. From the germline J gene comes the end of the CDR3, since the read stops 4 residues before it. The J gene is TRBJ2-2, the V gene TRBV19, with D unclear. V was shortened by 6 bases and J by 2 bases, with 5 bases between the two germline ends. This CDR3 region has 12 residues. Germline-derived CDR1 and CDR2 are FNHDT and SITEND (reference sequence). The sequenced part of the CDR3 DNA is TGTGCCAGCACTTGGAACACCGGG. It specifies CASTWNTG. The entire CDR3 reads CASTWNTGQLYF.